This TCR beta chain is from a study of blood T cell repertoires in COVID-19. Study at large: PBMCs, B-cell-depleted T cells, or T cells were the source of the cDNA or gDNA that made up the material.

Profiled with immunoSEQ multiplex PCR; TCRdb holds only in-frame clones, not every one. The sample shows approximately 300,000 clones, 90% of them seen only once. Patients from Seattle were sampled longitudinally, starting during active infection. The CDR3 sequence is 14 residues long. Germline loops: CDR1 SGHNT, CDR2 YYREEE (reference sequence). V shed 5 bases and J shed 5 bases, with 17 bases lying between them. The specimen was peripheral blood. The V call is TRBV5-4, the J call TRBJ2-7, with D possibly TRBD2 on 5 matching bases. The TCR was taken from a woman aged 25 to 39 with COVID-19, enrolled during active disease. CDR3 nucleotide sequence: TGTGCCAGCAGATCTTGGTCGGCGGGTGACGAGCAGTACTTC. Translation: CASRSWSAGDEQYF.